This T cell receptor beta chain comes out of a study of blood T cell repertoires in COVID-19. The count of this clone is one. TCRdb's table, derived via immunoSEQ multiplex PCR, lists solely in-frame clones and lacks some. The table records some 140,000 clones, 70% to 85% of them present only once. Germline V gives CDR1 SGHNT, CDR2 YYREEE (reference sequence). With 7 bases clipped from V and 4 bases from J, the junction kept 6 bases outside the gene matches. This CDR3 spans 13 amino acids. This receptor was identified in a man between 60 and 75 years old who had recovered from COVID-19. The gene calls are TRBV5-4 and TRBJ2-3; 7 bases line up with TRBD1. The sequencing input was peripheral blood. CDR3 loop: CASRRGLPDTQYF. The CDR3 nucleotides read TGTGCCAGCCGAAGGGGGCTGCCAGATACGCAGTATTTT.